These 13 T cell receptor beta chains were all obtained from the same sample, sequenced in a study of beta chain features in type 1 diabetes. Every bit of the isolated RNA underwent reverse transcription, so sequencing read expressed TCRB transcripts. The protocol was immunoSEQ multiplex PCR, while the TCRdb copy is restricted to in-frame clones and leaves out a portion. The table includes 350,000 or so clones, 15% to 20% detected once. The sequenced sample was naive CD4+ T cells from blood. Receptors were obtained from a woman between 18 and 29 years old in good health.

The CDR3 sequence is CASSGATPGETQYF. CDR3 DNA: TGTGCCAGCAGCGGGGCCACGCCGGGGGAGACCCAGTACTTC. This chain joins TRBV9 and TRBJ2-5; D may be TRBD2 (5 bases). There are 14 residues in the CDR3. Deletions cut 3 bases from V and 5 bases from J, with 14 bases between. Germline V CDR1 and CDR2: SGDLS, YYNGEE.

The chain employs TRBV5-1 and TRBJ1-2, with 7 bases aligning to TRBD1. The CDR3 covers 13 residues. Germline V gene data show CDR1 as SGHRS and CDR2 as YFSETQ. Unmatched junction bases numbered 8, after V lost 5 bases and J lost 7 bases. The CDR3 region is CASRPGTALGYTF. CDR3 nucleotide sequence: TGCGCCAGCAGGCCCGGGACAGCGCTTGGCTACACCTTC.

This clone showed up just a few times. The rearrangement joins TRBV9 to TRBJ1-2, with D unclear. Deletions cut 0 bases from V and 5 bases from J, with 11 bases between. The CDR3 runs 14 residues. Germline V CDR1 and CDR2: SGDLS, YYNGEE. The CDR3 reads CASSVGGDPYGYTF. CDR3 coding DNA: TGTGCCAGCAGCGTAGGCGGGGATCCGTATGGCTACACCTTC. Based on the CDR3 plus reference TRBV9 and TRBJ1-2, the full variable domain is DSGVTQTPKHLITATGQRVTLRCSPRSGDLSVYWYQQSLDQGLQFLIQYYNGEERAKGNILERFSAQQFPDLHSELNLSSLELGDSALYFCASSVGGDPYGYTFGSGTRLTVV.

This sequence joins TRBV15 and TRBJ2-7, with 8 bases fitting TRBD2. The CDR3 runs 15 residues. V lost 0 bases and J lost 4; bases outside the gene matches: 5. From germline, CDR1 is LNHNV and CDR2 YYDKDF (reference sequence). The CDR3 DNA follows: TGTGCCACCAGCAGAGAGAGCGGGAGAGGGTACGAGCAGTACTTC. Its protein product is CATSRESGRGYEQYF.

CDR3 protein: CASRLDRDFSYEQYF. DNA for the CDR3: TGTGCCAGCAGACTAGACAGGGACTTCTCCTACGAGCAGTACTTC. This chain connects TRBV25-1 to TRBJ2-7; maybe TRBD1 (7 bases). V lost 6 bases to trimming and J lost 0 bases, with 15 bases between them. This CDR3 has 15 residues. Germline V lookup: CDR1 MGHDK, CDR2 SYGVNS.

The chain combines TRBV6-6 with TRBJ1-2; D ambiguous. The germline V and J ends were trimmed by 6 bases and 3 bases, with 11 bases remaining between them. This CDR3 spans 13 amino acids. Looked up from germline, CDR1 is MNHNY and CDR2 is SVGAGI (reference sequence). This chain's CDR3 is CASSLGRHYGYTF. The CDR3 coding sequence is TGTGCCAGCAGCCTGGGGAGACACTATGGCTACACCTTC.

The chain joins TRBV7-2 to TRBJ1-1; D is unresolved. Germline V gene sequence: CDR1 SGHTA, CDR2 FQGNSA. This CDR3 is 12 amino acids long. V dropped 5 bases and J dropped 6 bases, with 10 bases sitting between them. The CDR3 sequence is CASSRTRAEAFF. CDR3 bases: TGTGCCAGCAGCCGGACGCGGGCTGAAGCTTTCTTT.

V and J are TRBV20-1 and TRBJ1-2; no reliable D call. This CDR3 has 11 amino acids. Germline CDR1 is DFQATT and CDR2 is SNEGSKA (reference sequence). CDR3 coding DNA: TGCAGATGGCCCCTGAACTATGGCTACACCTTC. It yields the protein CRWPLNYGYTF.

This clone was recorded a few times. The sample carries other DNA sequences with the same CDR3. This chain joins TRBV6-5 and TRBJ1-5; TRBD1 matches at 7 bases. This CDR3 contains 14 residues. The trim removed 4 bases at V and 2 bases at J, leaving 2 bases unmatched. Germline V gene data show CDR1 as MNHEY and CDR2 as SVGAGI. DNA of the CDR3: TGTGCCAGCAGTTCCCAGGGGGGCAATCAGCCCCAGCATTTT. This translates into CASSSQGGNQPQHF.

This clone was seen more than once but under ten times. The gene calls are TRBV10-2 and TRBJ1-1; D might be TRBD1 (5 bases). The V end lost 3 bases, the J end lost 0 bases, and 8 bases lay between the germline ends. The CDR3 length is 14 residues. Germline V gives CDR1 WSHSY, CDR2 SAAADI. This CDR3 is CASSEPGMNTEAFF. For the CDR3, the DNA is TGCGCCAGCAGTGAACCAGGGATGAACACTGAAGCTTTCTTT.

This clone appeared a few times. The chain carries TRBV7-9 and TRBJ2-7, with TRBD1 identical over 9 bases. This CDR3 comprises 15 residues. Germline CDR1 reads SEHNR; CDR2 reads FQNEAQ (reference sequence). The V and J ends lost 1 base and 4 bases, in that order; junction bases with no gene match: 5. The CDR3 nucleotides read TGTGCCAGCAGCTTAGGTTGGGACAGGGAGTACGAGCAGTACTTC. Protein product: CASSLGWDREYEQYF.

This clone was picked up a small number of times. The V call is TRBV5-6, the J call TRBJ1-2, with 8 bases identical to TRBD1. The V and J ends lost 7 bases and 7 bases, in that order; junction bases with no gene match: 6. CDR1 and CDR2 from the germline V gene are SGHDT and YYEEEE. This CDR3 comprises 12 residues. The DNA of the CDR3 is TGTGCCAGCGGAGACAGGGGAGGTGGCTACACCTTC. Protein: CASGDRGGGYTF.

The rearrangement joins TRBV30 to TRBJ2-7, with D perhaps TRBD1 (5 bases). CDR1 is GTSNPN and CDR2 is SVGIG in the germline V gene (reference sequence). Trimming stripped 0 bases from V and 2 bases from J, with 11 bases between. This CDR3 comprises 14 residues. The CDR3 DNA follows: TGTGCCTGGAGTGTACGCCCAGGGCCCTACGAGCAGTACTTC. Residues: CAWSVRPGPYEQYF.